One and the same sample provided the 17 T cell receptor beta chains below, sequenced in a study of blood T cell repertoires in COVID-19. The method was immunoSEQ multiplex PCR; TCRdb's version includes in-frame clones alone and lacks a portion of them. The sample lists approximately 25,000 clones, 65% to 75% seen once, with approximately 7% in the top ten. Sequencing used peripheral blood. The origin of the receptors is a man aged 50 to 59 with COVID-19, enrolled during active disease.

This sequence joins TRBV9 and TRBJ2-7, with a tentative D call TRBD2 (6 bases). From germline, CDR1 is SGDLS and CDR2 YYNGEE. Trimming shortened V by 4 bases and J by 3 bases, and 14 bases separated the two germline ends. This CDR3 is 14 amino acids long. The CDR3 DNA reads TGTGCCAGCAGCTCCGGGCAGGGAGGCTACGAGCAGTACTTC. It translates to CASSSGQGGYEQYF.

V usage is TRBV28 and J usage is TRBJ1-4; D gene uncertain. V lost 3 bases to trimming and J lost 5 bases, with 13 bases between them. The CDR3 loop spans 15 amino acids. Germline values: CDR1 MDHEN, CDR2 SYDVKM. The CDR3 DNA reads TGTGCCAGCAGTTTTTCATGGCCCAGGAATGAAAAACTGTTTTTT. Amino acids: CASSFSWPRNEKLFF.

The chain has TRBV5-1 and TRBJ2-7; 7 positions match TRBD2. With 4 bases clipped from V and 5 bases from J, the junction kept 12 bases outside the gene matches. The CDR3 runs 15 residues. Germline V gives CDR1 SGHRS, CDR2 YFSETQ. The CDR3 reads CASSLRTRGLDEQYF. In DNA, the CDR3 is TGCGCCAGCAGCCTGAGAACGCGGGGGTTAGACGAGCAGTACTTC.

The table lists this clone with a few counts. This chain uses TRBV12-5 with TRBJ2-7, with 7 bases fitting TRBD1. Looked up from germline, CDR1 is LGHNT and CDR2 is FRNRAP. The CDR3 spans 13 residues. The V gene end was trimmed by 1 base and the J gene end by 3 bases; junction bases not matched to a gene: 0. Here the CDR3 DNA reads TGTGCTAGTGGTTTGGACAGGGGCTACGAGCAGTACTTC. Its translation: CASGLDRGYEQYF. The entire variable domain, with the rest obtained from reference TRBV12-5 and TRBJ2-7, is as follows: DARVTQTPRHKVTEMGQEVTMRCQPILGHNTVFWYRQTMMQGLELLAYFRNRAPLDDSGMPKDRFSAEMPDATLATLKIQPSEPRDSAVYFCASGLDRGYEQYFGPGTRLTVT.

J is TRBJ1-4 and V is TRBV5-1; D not certain. The germline CDR1 and CDR2 sequences are SGHRS and YFSETQ. This CDR3 region has 15 residues. V was trimmed by 0 bases and J by 8 bases, leaving 14 bases between them. CDR3 amino acids: CASSLATNTGEKLFF. The CDR3 DNA reads as TGCGCCAGCAGCTTGGCAACAAATACGGGGGAAAAACTGTTTTTT.

This sequence joins TRBV13 and TRBJ2-7, with D perhaps matching TRBD2 (6 bases). The CDR3 length is 13 residues. The V end lost 0 bases, the J end lost 3 bases, and 6 bases lay between the germline ends. In germline, CDR1 is PRHDT, CDR2 FYEKMQ (reference sequence). The CDR3 DNA follows: TGTGCCAGCAGCTTAGGGCGGGGCTACGAGCAGTACTTC. Residues: CASSLGRGYEQYF.

The rearrangement uses TRBV7-3 and TRBJ2-7, with 12 bases aligning to TRBD2. Germline loops: CDR1 SGHTA, CDR2 FQGTGA. The CDR3 length is 14 residues. J gave up 5 bases and V 4 bases, and 3 bases lay outside the gene matches. The chain's CDR3 is CASSSGLAGHEQYF. CDR3 nucleotide sequence: TGTGCCAGCAGCTCGGGACTAGCGGGCCACGAGCAGTACTTC.

The chain has TRBV5-6 and TRBJ2-5; 13 bases align to TRBD2. The germline V gene encodes CDR1 SGHDT and CDR2 YYEEEE. V was pared by 7 bases and J by 0 bases, with 9 bases of the junction left unmatched. This CDR3 has 17 amino acids. CDR3 region: CASRKIGLAGDQETQYF. The CDR3 DNA reads as TGTGCCAGCCGCAAGATAGGACTAGCGGGGGACCAAGAGACCCAGTACTTC. Full variable domain (outside the CDR3, taken from reference TRBV5-6 and TRBJ2-5): DAGVTQSPTHLIKTRGQQVTLRCSPKSGHDTVSWYQQALGQGPQFIFQYYEEEERQRGNFPDRFSGHQFPNYSSELNVNALLLGDSALYLCASRKIGLAGDQETQYFGPGTRLLVL.

This chain joins TRBV10-1 and TRBJ2-5, with 9 nucleotides matching TRBD1. Looked up from germline, CDR1 is WNHNN and CDR2 is SYGVQD (reference sequence). After removal of 2 bases from V and 2 bases from J, the junction contained 0 bases not matched to a gene. This CDR3 region has 14 residues. CDR3 residues: CASSEGQGQETQYF. As DNA, the CDR3 is TGCGCCAGCAGTGAGGGACAGGGGCAAGAGACCCAGTACTTC.

The rearrangement links TRBV11-2 to TRBJ1-2; no firm D call. This CDR3 is 15 amino acids long. V gave up 1 base and J gave up 7 bases, with 16 bases separating them. Germline values: CDR1 SGHAT, CDR2 FQNNGV. Here the CDR3 DNA reads TGTGCCAGCAGCTTAGGTCCCAGGATTCAAGGTGGCTACACCTTC. Residues: CASSLGPRIQGGYTF.

CDR3 amino acids: CASSQDSTGELFF. In DNA, the CDR3 is TGTGCCAGCAGTCAAGACAGCACCGGGGAGCTGTTTTTT. V usage is TRBV2 and J usage is TRBJ2-2, with TRBD1 as a possible D gene (5 bases). Germline CDR1 SNHLY, CDR2 FYNNEI. CDR3 length: 13 residues. V was shortened by 5 bases and J by 4 bases, with 8 bases between the two germline ends.

This clone occurred once. The rearrangement uses TRBV24-1 and TRBJ1-2; TRBD1 matches 11 bases. V lost 5 bases and J lost 5; bases outside the gene matches: 3. Germline-derived CDR1 and CDR2 are KGHDR and SFDVKD. The CDR3 spans 14 residues. The CDR3 reads CATSGGDRGYGYTF. CDR3 nucleotide sequence: TGTGCCACCAGTGGTGGGGACAGGGGGTATGGCTACACCTTC.

The chain combines TRBV2 with TRBJ1-3; TRBD1 might be the D (5 bases). This CDR3 is built from 13 residues. Germline lookup yields CDR1 SNHLY and CDR2 FYNNEI. V was trimmed by 5 bases and J by 4 bases, leaving 9 bases between them. CDR3 sequence reads: CASSQGGGNTIYF. CDR3 DNA sequence: TGTGCCAGCAGTCAGGGAGGAGGAAACACCATATATTTT.

V and J are TRBV2 and TRBJ2-7, with D possibly being TRBD1 (6 bases). The CDR3 covers 16 residues. Deletions cut 4 bases from V and 10 bases from J, with 26 bases between. Germline V gene sequence: CDR1 SNHLY, CDR2 FYNNEI. The CDR3 nucleotides are TGTGCCAGCAGTGCAGAGGGACACTATACTCCTACGAGTCAGTACTTC. It specifies CASSAEGHYTPTSQYF.

The V and J genes are TRBV5-1 and TRBJ2-3; TRBD2 matches 8 bases. V was pared by 0 bases and J by 0 bases, with 0 bases of the junction left unmatched. CDR1 and CDR2 (germline): SGHRS, YFSETQ. This CDR3 is 15 amino acids long. In DNA form, the CDR3 reads TGCGCCAGCAGCTTGGGCGGGGGGAGCACAGATACGCAGTATTTT. Protein: CASSLGGGSTDTQYF.

This clone was seen a single time. The chain employs TRBV5-4 and TRBJ2-7; 11 bases line up with TRBD2. The length of the CDR3 is 18 residues. Germline CDR1 is SGHNT and CDR2 is YYREEE (reference sequence). V was clipped by 0 bases and J by 1 base; unmatched bases: 9. CDR3 protein: CASSLGDGLAGLSYEQYF. CDR3 nucleotide sequence: TGTGCCAGCAGCTTGGGGGATGGACTAGCGGGTTTGTCCTACGAGCAGTACTTC.

This chain links TRBV6-5 with TRBJ2-3; TRBD2 agrees at 7 bases. Germline CDR1 MNHEY, CDR2 SVGAGI. Germline trimming cut 8 bases from V and 2 bases from J; bases unmatched to any gene: 10. The CDR3 runs 15 residues. The CDR3 protein is CASHLPSGHTDTQYF. As DNA, the CDR3 is TGTGCCAGCCATCTTCCTAGCGGCCACACAGATACGCAGTATTTT.